The 3 T cell receptor beta chains in this list originate from one sample, sequenced in a study of T cells in Graves' hyperthyroidism and ophthalmopathy. From RNA transcripts, TCR beta CDR3 regions were amplified. HTBI primers were the set used in a first-round RT-PCR of the TCR CDR3. TCRdb independently ran MiXCR on the multiplex PCR reads; one entry per CDR3 protein. The sample includes a few hundred thousand distinct CDR3 sequences, around 15% of them seen just once. Sequencing used blood. All receptors come from a woman aged 40 to 55 with Graves' hyperthyroidism.

J is TRBJ2-7 and V is TRBV4-1; TRBD2 agrees at 15 bases. Germline lookup yields CDR1 MGHRA and CDR2 YSYEKL. The CDR3 is 17 amino acids. CDR3 sequence (DNA): TGCACCGGCAGCCAACTCCCGGGACTAGCGGGAGGTTACGAGCAGTACTTC. As protein: CTGSQLPGLAGGYEQYF.

This clonotype was picked up many times. V is TRBV3-1 and J is TRBJ2-1; D may be TRBD2 (6 bases). This CDR3 is 15 amino acids long. Germline V gene lookup returns CDR1 LGHDT and CDR2 YNNKEL (reference sequence). V was trimmed by 3 bases and J by 4 bases, leaving 13 bases between them. Here the CDR3 DNA reads TGTGCCAGCAGCCATTCGGGTAGCGGATACAATGAGCAGTTCTTC. Residues: CASSHSGSGYNEQFF.

This clonotype came up many times. V usage is TRBV28 and J usage is TRBJ2-6, with D possibly being TRBD1 (5 bases). This CDR3 spans 17 amino acids. The germline V gene encodes CDR1 MDHEN and CDR2 SYDVKM. V lost 5 bases and J 0 bases, leaving 14 bases between the germline ends. CDR3 sequence: CASSPLDNFSGANVLTF. DNA for the CDR3: TGTGCCAGCAGTCCCCTGGACAACTTCTCTGGGGCCAACGTCCTGACTTTC.